One and the same sample provided the 30 T cell receptor beta chains below, sequenced in a study of blood T cell repertoires in COVID-19. TCRdb keeps only in-frame clones here, not all; method: immunoSEQ multiplex PCR. The sample lists about 140,000 clones; almost 85% were seen once. Specimen: peripheral blood. These receptors all stem from a man between 50 and 59 years old with acute or convalescent COVID-19.

The chain uses TRBV7-8 and TRBJ1-1; unclear D gene. Trimming stripped 2 bases from V and 3 bases from J, with 13 bases between. This CDR3 contains 15 residues. Germline values: CDR1 SGHVS, CDR2 FQNEAQ. The CDR3 here is CASSLSPGLYTEAFF. CDR3 bases: TGTGCCAGCAGCTTATCCCCGGGTTTGTACACTGAAGCTTTCTTT.

This clone was observed a single time. The rearrangement uses TRBV6-6 and TRBJ2-3, with TRBD2 as a possible D gene (5 bases). The V and J ends lost 2 bases and 5 bases respectively, with 14 bases between them. Germline V gives CDR1 MNHNY, CDR2 SVGAGI (reference sequence). This CDR3 is built from 15 residues. CDR3 DNA sequence: TGTGCCAGCAGTTACACCCCTAGGGCGGGAGATACGCAGTATTTT. Amino acids: CASSYTPRAGDTQYF.

The chain has TRBV10-3 and TRBJ2-1; 7 bases agree with TRBD2. The CDR3 is 17 amino acids. CDR1 is ENHRY, CDR2 SYGVKD, per germline. V gave up 0 bases and J gave up 0 bases; unmatched junction bases: 5. The CDR3 loop is CAISESAGRSSYNEQFF. DNA of the CDR3: TGTGCCATCAGTGAGTCTGCCGGGAGGAGCTCCTACAATGAGCAGTTCTTC.

The chain has TRBV9 and TRBJ1-6; a weak D match, TRBD1 (5 bases). Trimming stripped 0 bases from V and 0 bases from J, with 10 bases between. The CDR3 is 17 amino acids. Germline CDR1 reads SGDLS; CDR2 reads YYNGEE. This chain's CDR3 is CASSVDPGGSYNSPLHF. The CDR3 DNA follows: TGTGCCAGCAGCGTAGACCCCGGGGGCTCCTATAATTCACCCCTCCACTTT.

The V call is TRBV7-9, the J call TRBJ1-5; TRBD1 matches at 10 bases. The germline CDR1 and CDR2 sequences are SEHNR and FQNEAQ (reference sequence). The CDR3 is 15 residues long. With V trimmed by 5 bases and J by 3 bases, 4 bases remained unmatched. The CDR3 DNA reads as TGTGCCAGCAGCCAGACAGGGGGCCTCAATCAGCCCCAGCATTTT. Translated: CASSQTGGLNQPQHF.

This clone was seen only once. V and J are TRBV16 and TRBJ2-7, with D unclear. V lost 2 bases to trimming and J lost 2 bases, with 10 bases between them. This CDR3 is built from 14 residues. Germline assignment: CDR1 KGHSY and CDR2 FQNENV. The CDR3 protein is CASSQGAPPYEQYF. The DNA of the CDR3 is TGTGCCAGCAGCCAAGGAGCCCCCCCCTACGAGCAGTACTTC.

This chain uses TRBV7-2 with TRBJ2-7; possibly TRBD2 for D (6 bases). This CDR3 region has 15 residues. With 3 bases removed from V and 1 base from J, the gap between germline ends came to 13 bases. Germline loops: CDR1 SGHTA, CDR2 FQGNSA. Here the CDR3 DNA reads TGTGCCAGCAGCTTGGTCAGCGGGCCGTCCTACGAGCAGTACTTC. Protein sequence: CASSLVSGPSYEQYF.

V is TRBV10-2 and J is TRBJ1-4, with no clear D. From germline, CDR1 is WSHSY and CDR2 SAAADI. The CDR3 covers 14 residues. Trimming cost V 6 bases and J 8 bases, with 16 bases left between them. This CDR3 reads CASSDSQRGEKLFF. The DNA for the CDR3 is TGCGCCAGCAGCGATTCGCAAAGAGGGGAAAAACTGTTTTTT.

The chain recombines TRBV6-5 with TRBJ1-1, with D hard to call. Germline CDR1 is MNHEY and CDR2 is SVGAGI. The V end was cut by 7 bases, the J end by 4 bases, with 19 bases between. This CDR3 contains 15 residues. Written as DNA, the CDR3 is TGTGCCAGCAAGAAAAGACACTGGGAGGTCACTGAAGCTTTCTTT. This translates into CASKKRHWEVTEAFF.

The chain has TRBV6-5 and TRBJ1-1; D possibly corresponds to TRBD1 (6 bases). The CDR3 contains 14 residues. V dropped 8 bases and J dropped 3 bases, with 16 bases sitting between them. CDR1 is MNHEY and CDR2 is SVGAGI in the germline V gene. The chain's CDR3 is CASGLQGGDTEAFF. For the CDR3, the DNA is TGTGCCAGCGGGTTACAGGGAGGGGACACTGAAGCTTTCTTT.

The chain carries TRBV6-5 and TRBJ1-4; the match to TRBD1 covers 7 bases. The V gene end was trimmed by 6 bases and the J gene end by 8 bases; junction bases not matched to a gene: 9. There are 14 residues in the CDR3. Germline CDR1 MNHEY, CDR2 SVGAGI. Written as DNA, the CDR3 is TGTGCCAGCAGAAGGACAGGTCGTAACGAAAAACTGTTTTTT. This codes for CASRRTGRNEKLFF.

The rearrangement links TRBV24-1 to TRBJ1-2; no reliable D call. Germline V lookup: CDR1 KGHDR, CDR2 SFDVKD. The CDR3 runs 14 residues. V was clipped by 2 bases and J by 2 bases, with 8 bases between them. The CDR3 DNA reads as TGTGCCACCAGTGATTCGGGTTCGAACTATGGCTACACCTTC. Amino acids: CATSDSGSNYGYTF.

This rearrangement joins TRBV7-2 to TRBJ2-2, with D unclear. Germline CDR1 and CDR2: SGHTA and FQGNSA. The CDR3 has 13 residues. Trimming took 2 bases from V and 6 from J, leaving 7 bases between them. CDR3 in amino acids: CASSLNIPGELFF. CDR3 nucleotide sequence: TGTGCCAGCAGCTTAAACATCCCCGGGGAGCTGTTTTTT.

The rearrangement links TRBV6-5 to TRBJ2-1; weak D call: TRBD2 (6 bases). V lost 1 base and J lost 5, with 12 bases in between. This CDR3 is 15 amino acids long. Germline lookup yields CDR1 MNHEY and CDR2 SVGAGI. CDR3 region: CASSYYSGTDNEQFF. The CDR3 nucleotides read TGTGCCAGCAGTTACTATAGCGGAACCGACAATGAGCAGTTCTTC.

The rearrangement links TRBV12-3 or TRBV12-4 to TRBJ2-5, with D unresolved. V gave up 8 bases and J gave up 2 bases, with 9 bases separating them. The CDR3 extends over 12 amino acids. In DNA, the CDR3 is TGTGCCAGCGCTGGCTCTCAAGAGACCCAGTACTTC. This gives the protein CASAGSQETQYF.

The V and J genes are TRBV20-1 and TRBJ2-7; D remains ambiguous. The CDR3 length is 11 residues. In germline, CDR1 is DFQATT, CDR2 SNEGSKA (reference sequence). The CDR3 sequence: CSILSAYEQYF. CDR3 nucleotide sequence: TGCAGCATACTATCTGCCTACGAGCAGTACTTC.

V and J are TRBV29-1 and TRBJ1-1, with D perhaps matching TRBD1 (6 bases). V was cut by 4 bases and J by 6 bases, with 21 bases left in between. The CDR3 sequence is 15 residues long. CDR1 and CDR2 (germline): SQVTM, ANQGSEA. CDR3 sequence (DNA): TGCAGCGTTGGAAGCCTGGACAGAACGGACGCTGAAGCTTTCTTT. Protein product: CSVGSLDRTDAEAFF.

The gene calls are TRBV7-9 and TRBJ2-5, with TRBD1 matching over 11 bases. CDR1 SEHNR and CDR2 FQNEAQ come from the germline V gene (reference sequence). V was clipped by 1 base and J by 2 bases; unmatched bases: 3. The length of the CDR3 is 16 residues. The CDR3 nucleotides read TGTGCCAGCAGCTTAGGGGACAGGGGGATTCAAGAGACCCAGTACTTC. Translating it yields CASSLGDRGIQETQYF.

This sequence joins TRBV6-5 and TRBJ1-1; D gene unclear. V shed 5 bases and J shed 1 base, with 8 bases lying between them. Looked up from germline, CDR1 is MNHEY and CDR2 is SVGAGI. This CDR3 spans 13 amino acids. The CDR3 is CASSLRQNTEAFF. The DNA for the CDR3 is TGTGCCAGCAGTCTGCGACAGAACACTGAAGCTTTCTTT.

V and J are TRBV11-3 and TRBJ2-7; 7 nucleotides agree with TRBD2. The V and J ends lost 5 bases and 3 bases, in that order; junction bases with no gene match: 10. The CDR3 contains 15 residues. CDR1 and CDR2 (germline): SGHNT, YENEEA. CDR3 sequence (DNA): TGTGCCAGCAGCCATCCTAGCGGAGGCATCTACGAGCAGTACTTC. This translates into CASSHPSGGIYEQYF.

The chain is built from TRBV6-5 and TRBJ2-1; TRBD2 agrees at 7 bases. The CDR3 extends over 15 amino acids. V trimming: 0 bases; J trimming: 4 bases; junction bases outside the gene matches: 3. Germline V gives CDR1 MNHEY, CDR2 SVGAGI. CDR3 sequence reads: CASSYSEGLYNEQFF. The CDR3 DNA reads as TGTGCCAGCAGTTACTCGGAGGGACTATACAATGAGCAGTTCTTC.

V is TRBV12-3 or TRBV12-4 and J is TRBJ1-1; 7 nucleotides align to TRBD1. The V segment lost 6 bases and the J segment 13 bases; nucleotides outside the gene matches: 14. The CDR3 is 13 residues long. The chain's CDR3 is CASSPFRQGKGFF. For the CDR3, the DNA is TGTGCCAGCAGCCCTTTCCGACAGGGTAAGGGTTTCTTT.

J is TRBJ2-5 and V is TRBV9, with D hard to call. CDR1 is SGDLS and CDR2 is YYNGEE in the germline V gene. The CDR3 length is 13 residues. V dropped 3 bases and J dropped 1 base, with 7 bases sitting between them. This CDR3 reads CASSDTPQETQYF. CDR3 in DNA: TGTGCCAGCAGCGATACACCCCAAGAGACCCAGTACTTC.

This clone was picked up one time. This rearrangement joins TRBV4-2 to TRBJ2-1, with D perhaps TRBD2 (5 bases). The V and J ends lost 0 bases and 5 bases respectively, with 11 bases between them. The germline CDR1 and CDR2 sequences are LGHNA and YNFKEQ. This CDR3 comprises 15 residues. CDR3 region: CASSQDQDGDNEQFF. The CDR3 DNA sequence: TGTGCCAGCAGCCAAGATCAGGACGGGGACAATGAGCAGTTCTTC.

This clone was observed a few times. The chain employs TRBV7-3 and TRBJ2-4; D possibly corresponds to TRBD1 (5 bases). V lost 2 bases and J lost 5, with 7 bases in between. CDR3 length: 13 residues. The V gene's germline CDR1 is SGHTA and CDR2 FQGTGA. CDR3 protein: CASSLGAQNIQYF. For the CDR3, the DNA is TGTGCCAGCAGCTTAGGGGCCCAAAACATTCAGTACTTC.

The chain employs TRBV18 and TRBJ1-1; tentatively, D is TRBD1 (5 bases). In germline, CDR1 is KGHSH, CDR2 LQKENI. The CDR3 has 14 amino acids. V gave up 3 bases and J gave up 4 bases, with 12 bases separating them. CDR3 nucleotide sequence: TGTGCCAGCTCACCGACAGAGAGGTCCACTGAAGCTTTCTTT. It codes for CASSPTERSTEAFF.

The gene calls are TRBV3-1 (or the pseudogene TRBV3-2) and TRBJ1-2; 10 positions agree with TRBD1. The CDR3 totals 14 residues. V dropped 6 bases and J dropped 6; count of bases not matched to a gene: 7. The germline CDR1 and CDR2 sequences are LGHDT and YNNKEL (reference sequence). CDR3 DNA sequence: TGTGCCAGCAGAGAGACAGGGGGCAGGGATGGCTACACCTTC. Translating gives CASRETGGRDGYTF.

The gene calls are TRBV12-3 or TRBV12-4 and TRBJ2-7, with TRBD1 matching 9 bases. The CDR3 has 13 amino acids. J lost 2 bases, V lost 6 bases, and 2 bases had no gene match. The CDR3 here is CASRGTGTYEQYF. As DNA, the CDR3 is TGTGCCAGCAGGGGGACAGGGACCTACGAGCAGTACTTC.

The chain has TRBV30 and TRBJ2-6; D possibly corresponds to TRBD1 (6 bases). Trimming left V 2 bases short and J 0 bases short, with 11 bases between. CDR1 is GTSNPN, CDR2 SVGIG, per germline (reference sequence). The CDR3 runs 16 residues. The CDR3 bases are TGTGCCTGGAGTTCAATAGGGGGCTCTGGGGCCAACGTCCTGACTTTC. It codes for CAWSSIGGSGANVLTF. Full variable domain (outside the CDR3, taken from reference TRBV30 and TRBJ2-6): SQTIHQWPATLVQPVGSPLSLECTVEGTSNPNLYWYRQAAGRGLQLLFYSVGIGQISSEVPQNLSASRPQDRQFILSSKKLLLSDSGFYLCAWSSIGGSGANVLTFGAGSRLTVL.

The chain is built from TRBV6-6 and TRBJ1-5, with 8 bases that match TRBD1. This CDR3 has 16 residues. The germline gives CDR1 MNHNY, CDR2 SVGAGI (reference sequence). V was clipped by 0 bases and J by 11 bases; unmatched bases: 12. CDR3 sequence reads: CASSYSISPDRGAQHF. The CDR3 bases are TGTGCCAGCAGTTACTCGATAAGCCCAGACAGGGGAGCCCAGCATTTT.